This record looks at one TCR beta chain sequence and its context. Its antigen is not identified. From germline, CDR1 is SGHVS and CDR2 FQNEAQ. V lost 4 bases and J 0 bases, leaving 12 bases between the germline ends. This CDR3 comprises 15 residues. Assay used: immunoSEQ multiplex PCR; TCRdb lists only in-frame clones, some missing. The repertoire holds around 1,900,000 clones, with about 94% as singletons. This record belongs to a study of shared clonotypes between healthy human individuals. Study as a whole: Participating donors consisted of a couple of women and a few men aged 18 to 49. General study points: Estimated richness was generally greater in naive than memory subsets. It was expected that sequencing depth would affect clonotype sharing among donors. Only blood was sampled, and tissue TCR repertoires likely differ from blood ones.

CD45RO-negative CD8 cells positively selected for CCR7 made up the naive population, which excluded terminally differentiated effector memory CD45RA+ cells. The clonotype originates from a man aged 18 to 35 in good health. Some clones in this sample may be carry-over from other donors' samples. The rearrangement links TRBV7-8 to TRBJ1-1, with a weak D call TRBD1 (5 bases). Sample: naive CD8+ T cells from PBMCs. The CDR3 DNA reads as TGTGCCAGCAGCTCGGGGACGTTCATGAACACTGAAGCTTTCTTT. This gives the protein CASSSGTFMNTEAFF.